This T cell receptor beta chain derives from a study of shared clonotypes between healthy human individuals. This clone has just one count. Its antigen is currently unknown. Measured with immunoSEQ multiplex PCR; TCRdb has only the in-frame clones, and not every one. Of around 2,000,000 clones in the sample, 85% to 95% are singletons; the top ten hold 0.1% to 0.15%. The CDR3 is 14 residues long. Broader study findings: Approximately 5% was the fraction of naive CD4 clonotypes found shared across several donors.

Sequenced material: naive CD4+ T cells sorted from blood. Subset here: CD45RA+ positively selected. This receptor was obtained from a man in his late teens or twenties in good health. V is TRBV21-1 and J is TRBJ1-2. TRBV21-1 is marked as a pseudogene. CDR3 loop: CASSGSRGRRGYTF. DNA of the CDR3: TGTGCCAGCAGCGGATCCCGGGGGCGGAGGGGCTACACCTTC.